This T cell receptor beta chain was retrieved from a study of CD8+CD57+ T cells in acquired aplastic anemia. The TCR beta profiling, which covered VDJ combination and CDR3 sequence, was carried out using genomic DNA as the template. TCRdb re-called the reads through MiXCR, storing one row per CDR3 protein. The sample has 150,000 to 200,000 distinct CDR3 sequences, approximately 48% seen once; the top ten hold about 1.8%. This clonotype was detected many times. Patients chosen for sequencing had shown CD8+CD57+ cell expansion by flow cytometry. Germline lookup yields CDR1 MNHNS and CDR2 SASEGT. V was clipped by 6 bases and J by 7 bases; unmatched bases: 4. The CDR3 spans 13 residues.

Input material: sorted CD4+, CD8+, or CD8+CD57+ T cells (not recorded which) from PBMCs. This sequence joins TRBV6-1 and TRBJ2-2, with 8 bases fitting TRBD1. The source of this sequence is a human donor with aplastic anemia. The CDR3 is CASRGQASGELFF. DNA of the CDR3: TGTGCCAGCAGGGGACAGGCTAGCGGGGAGCTGTTTTTT.